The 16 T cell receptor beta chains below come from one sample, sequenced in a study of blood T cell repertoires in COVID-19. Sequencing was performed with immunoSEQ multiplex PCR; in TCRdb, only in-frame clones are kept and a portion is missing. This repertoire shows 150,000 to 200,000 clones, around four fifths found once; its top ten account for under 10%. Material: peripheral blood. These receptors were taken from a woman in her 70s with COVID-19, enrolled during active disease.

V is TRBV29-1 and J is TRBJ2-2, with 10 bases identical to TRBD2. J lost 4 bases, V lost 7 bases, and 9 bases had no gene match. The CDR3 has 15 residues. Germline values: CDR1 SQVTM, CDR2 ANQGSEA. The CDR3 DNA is TGCAGCGCCAGATCTTTAGCGGGAGGCACCGGGGAGCTGTTTTTT. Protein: CSARSLAGGTGELFF.

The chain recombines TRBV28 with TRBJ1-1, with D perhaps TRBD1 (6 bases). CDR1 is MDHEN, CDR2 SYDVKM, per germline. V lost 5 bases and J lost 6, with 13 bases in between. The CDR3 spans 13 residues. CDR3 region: CASSTSGAAEAFF. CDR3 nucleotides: TGTGCCAGCAGTACGTCAGGGGCGGCTGAAGCTTTCTTT.

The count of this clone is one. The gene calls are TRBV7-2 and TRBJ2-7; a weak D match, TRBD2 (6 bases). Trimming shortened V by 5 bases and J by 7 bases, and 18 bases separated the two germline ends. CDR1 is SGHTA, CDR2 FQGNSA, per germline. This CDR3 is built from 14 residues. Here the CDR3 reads CASSPRLDHREQYF. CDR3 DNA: TGTGCCAGCAGCCCAAGACTAGACCACCGGGAGCAGTACTTC.

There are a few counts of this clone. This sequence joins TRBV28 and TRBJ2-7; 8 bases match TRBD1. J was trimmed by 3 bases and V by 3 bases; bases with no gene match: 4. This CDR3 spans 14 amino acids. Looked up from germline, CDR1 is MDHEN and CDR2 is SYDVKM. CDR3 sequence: CASSFRTGHYEQYF. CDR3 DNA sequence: TGTGCCAGCAGTTTTAGGACAGGGCACTACGAGCAGTACTTC.

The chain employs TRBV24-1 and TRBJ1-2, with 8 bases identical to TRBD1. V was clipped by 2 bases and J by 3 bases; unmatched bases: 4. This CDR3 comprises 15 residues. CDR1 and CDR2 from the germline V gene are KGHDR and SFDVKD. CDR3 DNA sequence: TGTGCCACCAGTGATTCCAGGGGGCGCGACTATGGCTACACCTTC. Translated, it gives CATSDSRGRDYGYTF.

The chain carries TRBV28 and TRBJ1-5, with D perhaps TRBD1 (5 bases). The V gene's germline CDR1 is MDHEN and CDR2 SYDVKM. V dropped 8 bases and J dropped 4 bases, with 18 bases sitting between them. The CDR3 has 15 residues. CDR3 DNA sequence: TGTGCCAGCGGGTCGGGGGTTTCTGGAAATCAGCCCCAGCATTTT. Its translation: CASGSGVSGNQPQHF.

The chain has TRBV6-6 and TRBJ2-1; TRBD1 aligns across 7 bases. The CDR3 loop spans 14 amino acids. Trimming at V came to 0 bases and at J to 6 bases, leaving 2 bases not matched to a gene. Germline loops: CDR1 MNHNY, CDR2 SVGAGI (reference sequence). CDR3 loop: CASSYSTGVNEQFF. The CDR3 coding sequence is TGTGCCAGCAGTTACTCTACAGGGGTCAATGAGCAGTTCTTC.

CDR3 bases: TGTGCCAGCGGACAGTTCTCTGGAAACACCATATATTTT. As protein: CASGQFSGNTIYF. The V and J genes are TRBV12-3 or TRBV12-4 and TRBJ1-3; maybe TRBD1 (6 bases). Trimming took off 8 bases at V and 0 bases at J, with 8 bases between the two ends. The CDR3 contains 13 residues.

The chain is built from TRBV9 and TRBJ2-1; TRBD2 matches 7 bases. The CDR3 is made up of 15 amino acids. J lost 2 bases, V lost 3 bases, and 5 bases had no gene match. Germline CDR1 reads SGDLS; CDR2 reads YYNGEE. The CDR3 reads CASSGTSSPYNEQFF. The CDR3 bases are TGTGCCAGCAGCGGGACTAGTTCCCCCTACAATGAGCAGTTCTTC.

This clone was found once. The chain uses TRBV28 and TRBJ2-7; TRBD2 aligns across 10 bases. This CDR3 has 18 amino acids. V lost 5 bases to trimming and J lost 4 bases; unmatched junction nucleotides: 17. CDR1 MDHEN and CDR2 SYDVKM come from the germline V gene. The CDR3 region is CASSLLSGGTSAIYEQYF. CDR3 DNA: TGTGCCAGCAGTCTCTTATCAGGGGGGACTAGCGCCATATACGAGCAGTACTTC.

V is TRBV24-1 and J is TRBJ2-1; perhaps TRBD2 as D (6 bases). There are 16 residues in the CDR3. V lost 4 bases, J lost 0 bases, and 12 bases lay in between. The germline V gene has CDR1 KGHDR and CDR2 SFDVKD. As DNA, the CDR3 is TGTGCCACCAGTGACCCCGGAGGGAACTCCTACAATGAGCAGTTCTTC. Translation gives CATSDPGGNSYNEQFF.

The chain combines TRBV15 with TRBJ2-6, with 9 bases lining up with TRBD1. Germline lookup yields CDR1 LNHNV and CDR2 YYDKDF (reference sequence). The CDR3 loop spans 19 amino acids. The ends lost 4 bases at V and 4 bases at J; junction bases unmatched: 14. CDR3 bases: TGTGCCACCAGCATCTTAGGGGTGGGACAGGGTTCCGGGGCCAACGTCCTGACTTTC. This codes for CATSILGVGQGSGANVLTF.

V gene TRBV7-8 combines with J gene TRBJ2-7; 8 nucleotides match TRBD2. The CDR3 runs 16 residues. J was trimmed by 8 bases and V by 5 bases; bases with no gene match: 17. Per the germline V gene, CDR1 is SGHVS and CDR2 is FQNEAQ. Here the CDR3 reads CASSPAGSGGGLQQYF. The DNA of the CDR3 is TGTGCCAGCAGCCCGGCGGGCAGCGGGGGTGGGCTGCAGCAGTACTTC. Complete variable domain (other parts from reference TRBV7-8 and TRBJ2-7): GAGVSQSPRYKVAKRGQDVALRCDPISGHVSLFWYQQALGQGPEFLTYFQNEAQLDKSGLPSDRFFAERPEGSVSTLKIQRTQQEDSAVYLCASSPAGSGGGLQQYFGPGTRLTVT.

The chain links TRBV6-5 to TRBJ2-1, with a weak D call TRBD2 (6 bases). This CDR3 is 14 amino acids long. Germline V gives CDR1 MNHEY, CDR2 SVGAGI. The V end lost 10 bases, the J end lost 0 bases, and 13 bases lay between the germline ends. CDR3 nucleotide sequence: TGTGCCATCAAGGCGGGAAACTCCTACAATGAGCAGTTCTTC. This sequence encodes CAIKAGNSYNEQFF.

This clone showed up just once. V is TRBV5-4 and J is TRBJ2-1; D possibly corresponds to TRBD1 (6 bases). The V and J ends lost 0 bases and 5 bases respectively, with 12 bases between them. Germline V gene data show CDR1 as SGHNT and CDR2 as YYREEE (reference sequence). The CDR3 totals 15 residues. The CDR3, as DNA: TGTGCCAGCAGCTTGGTTGGGGGCCCAAACAATGAGCAGTTCTTC. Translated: CASSLVGGPNNEQFF.

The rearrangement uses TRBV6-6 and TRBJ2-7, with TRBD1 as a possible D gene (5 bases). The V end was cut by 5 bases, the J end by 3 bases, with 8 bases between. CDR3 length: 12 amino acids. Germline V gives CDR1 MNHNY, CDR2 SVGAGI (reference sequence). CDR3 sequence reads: CASSPGNYEQYF. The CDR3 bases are TGTGCCAGCAGTCCAGGGAACTACGAGCAGTACTTC.